A single sample gave rise to the 28 T cell receptor beta chains below, sequenced in a study of shared clonotypes between healthy human individuals. The data were produced by immunoSEQ multiplex PCR, yet TCRdb's version contains in-frame clones alone and is incomplete. The sample yields around 2.1 million clones, 85% to 95% seen once. The naive CD8 fraction comprised CD45RO-negative cells positively selected for CCR7 and excluded terminally differentiated effector memory CD45RA+ cells. The specimen was naive CD8+ T cells from PBMCs. The source is a young man in good health. Some clones in this sample may be carry-over from other donors' samples.

This chain uses TRBV25-1 with TRBJ2-7, with no clear D. V lost 8 bases and J lost 4, with 9 bases in between. Per germline, CDR1 MGHDK and CDR2 SYGVNS. This CDR3 region has 11 residues. The CDR3 DNA follows: TGTGCCAGCGGAACGACTTACGAGCAGTACTTC. Translation gives CASGTTYEQYF.

The gene calls are TRBV28 and TRBJ2-3; weak D call: TRBD2 (6 bases). Germline lookup yields CDR1 MDHEN and CDR2 SYDVKM. V lost 6 bases, J lost 6 bases, and 19 bases lay in between. This CDR3 is built from 15 residues. The CDR3 protein is CASRPTPGDGDTQYF. In DNA form, the CDR3 reads TGTGCCAGCAGGCCGACTCCGGGGGACGGGGATACGCAGTATTTT.

The chain couples TRBV10-3 to TRBJ1-3; 9 nucleotides agree with TRBD1. CDR1 is ENHRY, CDR2 SYGVKD, per germline. Losses at the gene ends were 7 bases for V and 3 bases for J; bases not matched to a gene: 7. The CDR3 has 15 amino acids. The CDR3 DNA follows: TGTGCCATCACCGATTGGACAGGGGTTGGAAACACCATATATTTT. This sequence encodes CAITDWTGVGNTIYF.

The gene calls are TRBV27 and TRBJ1-5; 7 nucleotides line up with TRBD1. V lost 2 bases, J lost 3 bases, and 7 bases stayed unmatched. This CDR3 has 16 residues. CDR1 is MNHEY, CDR2 SMNVEV, per germline (reference sequence). CDR3 loop: CASSLTGASYNQPQHF. Written as DNA, the CDR3 is TGTGCCAGCAGTTTAACAGGGGCCAGTTACAATCAGCCCCAGCATTTT.

This clone was observed once. The chain links TRBV6-1 to TRBJ2-3, with 9 positions matching TRBD2. The CDR3 spans 20 residues. V shed 0 bases, J shed 1 base, and the junction held 14 bases outside the gene matches. Germline CDR1 MNHNS, CDR2 SASEGT. The CDR3 sequence is CASSEAGWREGRHGTDTQYF. The CDR3 DNA is TGTGCCAGCAGTGAAGCAGGCTGGCGGGAGGGCCGTCATGGCACAGATACGCAGTATTTT.

The chain is built from TRBV29-1 and TRBJ2-7; D is possibly TRBD2 (6 bases). The germline V and J ends were trimmed by 5 bases and 0 bases, with 11 bases remaining between them. CDR1 and CDR2 from the germline V gene are SQVTM and ANQGSEA. CDR3 length equals 13 residues. DNA for the CDR3: TGCAGCGTTATAGCGGCACCCTCCTACGAGCAGTACTTC. It codes for CSVIAAPSYEQYF.

The chain carries TRBV9 and TRBJ2-5; the D gene is possibly TRBD1 (5 bases). Germline CDR1 reads SGDLS; CDR2 reads YYNGEE. This CDR3 comprises 15 residues. Deletions cut 4 bases from V and 4 bases from J, with 17 bases between. This chain's CDR3 is CASSLGSSRGETQYF. The CDR3, as DNA: TGTGCCAGCAGCTTAGGGTCATCTAGGGGAGAGACCCAGTACTTC.

The chain couples TRBV5-1 to TRBJ1-4; D remains ambiguous. Between the trimmed V and J ends, which lost 1 base and 0 bases, there was a span of 13 bases. CDR3 size: 17 residues. Germline V gene data show CDR1 as SGHRS and CDR2 as YFSETQ. CDR3 in DNA: TGCGCCAGCAGCTTGAGGCGGCCTTACACAACTAATGAAAAACTGTTTTTT. This codes for CASSLRRPYTTNEKLFF.

The V call is TRBV19, the J call TRBJ1-2, with a tentative D call TRBD1 (5 bases). V was clipped by 3 bases and J by 5 bases, with 16 bases between them. CDR3 length equals 15 residues. Germline V CDR1 and CDR2: LNHDA, SQIVND (reference sequence). The CDR3 nucleotides read TGTGCCAGTAGTATCCCTAGCGGGGCGCTTTATGGCTACACCTTC. Protein product: CASSIPSGALYGYTF.

This chain links TRBV7-9 with TRBJ1-5; 10 bases line up with TRBD1. The V and J ends lost 4 bases and 6 bases, in that order; junction bases with no gene match: 3. Per the germline V gene, CDR1 is SEHNR and CDR2 is FQNEAQ (reference sequence). The CDR3 covers 14 residues. The CDR3 is CASSSGTGAQPQHF. Here the CDR3 DNA reads TGTGCCAGCAGCTCCGGGACAGGGGCTCAGCCCCAGCATTTT.

The J gene is TRBJ2-4, the V gene TRBV27; 7 bases map to TRBD1. With V trimmed by 8 bases and J by 9 bases, 22 bases remained unmatched. There are 17 residues in the CDR3. CDR1 MNHEY and CDR2 SMNVEV come from the germline V gene (reference sequence). In DNA form, the CDR3 reads TGTGCCAGCGGCTTGATAGGGGGACCAGGGGGAAGTGTCATTCAGTACTTC. This gives the protein CASGLIGGPGGSVIQYF.

The CDR3 loop is CASSLISASEQFF. The DNA for the CDR3 is TGTGCCAGCAGTTTAATCTCAGCGAGTGAGCAGTTCTTC. The V call is TRBV28, the J call TRBJ2-1; D ambiguous. Trimming shortened V by 2 bases and J by 9 bases, and 11 bases separated the two germline ends. The CDR3 sequence is 13 residues long. CDR1 MDHEN and CDR2 SYDVKM come from the germline V gene.

The sample holds one count of this clone. This chain links TRBV6-5 with TRBJ2-5; D is unresolved. CDR1 MNHEY and CDR2 SVGAGI come from the germline V gene. V was clipped by 2 bases and J by 2 bases, with 9 bases between them. CDR3 size: 14 residues. The CDR3 loop reads CASSYVLNQETQYF. The CDR3 coding sequence is TGTGCCAGCAGTTACGTGCTTAATCAAGAGACCCAGTACTTC.

Note on this clone: Other DNA sequences from this sample encode an identical CDR3 as well. The gene calls are TRBV27 and TRBJ1-5; D is unresolved. V shed 3 bases and J shed 0 bases, with 6 bases lying between them. This CDR3 has 14 residues. The V gene's germline CDR1 is MNHEY and CDR2 SMNVEV (reference sequence). The CDR3 nucleotides read TGTGCCAGCAGTTTGAGAGATAGCAATCAGCCCCAGCATTTT. It specifies CASSLRDSNQPQHF.

Notes on this clone: The sample carries other DNA sequences with the same CDR3. The rearrangement joins TRBV6-1 to TRBJ2-7, with D hard to call. Germline CDR1 is MNHNS and CDR2 is SASEGT. The CDR3 is 11 residues long. Between the trimmed V and J ends, which lost 3 bases and 3 bases, there was a span of 3 bases. The CDR3 DNA reads as TGTGCCAGCAGTGACAACTACGAGCAGTACTTC. This sequence encodes CASSDNYEQYF.

The chain is built from TRBV7-3 and TRBJ2-7; D is unclear. CDR1 and CDR2 (germline): SGHTA, FQGTGA. The CDR3 extends over 13 amino acids. The germline V and J ends were trimmed by 2 bases and 6 bases, with 11 bases remaining between them. The CDR3 DNA follows: TGTGCCAGCAGCTTACAAATTCCAGGCGAGCAGTACTTC. It is translated as CASSLQIPGEQYF.

The V gene is TRBV7-8, the J gene TRBJ2-7, with 8 bases that match TRBD2. CDR1 is SGHVS, CDR2 FQNEAQ, per germline. V shed 5 bases, J shed 2 bases, and the junction held 8 bases outside the gene matches. The CDR3 is made up of 15 amino acids. The CDR3 DNA reads as TGTGCCAGCAGCGACCTACTAGCGGCAGCCTACGAGCAGTACTTC. This gives the protein CASSDLLAAAYEQYF.

V gene TRBV27 combines with J gene TRBJ2-1; TRBD2 agrees at 8 bases. The CDR3 is 16 residues long. CDR1 is MNHEY and CDR2 is SMNVEV in the germline V gene (reference sequence). V lost 4 bases to trimming and J lost 2 bases; unmatched junction nucleotides: 7. The CDR3 coding sequence is TGTGCCAGCAGTTCCTTAAACGGGAGGGCCTACAATGAGCAGTTCTTC. Translating it yields CASSSLNGRAYNEQFF.

This chain connects TRBV15 to TRBJ2-5; TRBD1 matches at 7 bases. This CDR3 has 15 amino acids. Germline CDR1 and CDR2: LNHNV and YYDKDF (reference sequence). V was clipped by 0 bases and J by 1 base; unmatched bases: 2. CDR3 loop: CATSRDGDSQETQYF. The CDR3 bases are TGTGCCACCAGCAGAGATGGGGACAGCCAAGAGACCCAGTACTTC.

This chain joins TRBV5-1 and TRBJ2-1; D possibly corresponds to TRBD2 (5 bases). V was shortened by 0 bases and J by 12 bases, with 10 bases between the two germline ends. CDR3 length equals 12 residues. Germline CDR1 SGHRS, CDR2 YFSETQ. CDR3 nucleotide sequence: TGCGCCAGCAGCTTGGAAGGACTTGGGCAGTTCTTC. This codes for CASSLEGLGQFF.

In DNA form, the CDR3 reads TGTGCCAGCAGTCCATACATCGGACCCCTCTACGAGCAGTACTTC. As protein: CASSPYIGPLYEQYF. This chain links TRBV28 with TRBJ2-7; D is uncertain. Germline loops: CDR1 MDHEN, CDR2 SYDVKM. CDR3 length: 15 amino acids. Trimming took 5 bases from V and 3 from J, leaving 17 bases between them.

A note on this clone: The same CDR3 arises from other DNA sequences in this sample as well. This chain joins TRBV29-1 and TRBJ2-7; D may correspond to TRBD1 or TRBD2 (5 bases each). This CDR3 region has 12 residues. V was cut by 5 bases and J by 1 base, with 9 bases left in between. Germline CDR1 SQVTM, CDR2 ANQGSEA. The CDR3 DNA sequence: TGCAGCGTTTGGGACGGGTCCTACGAGCAGTACTTC. Encoded protein: CSVWDGSYEQYF.

The chain is built from TRBV4-2 and TRBJ1-1; weak D call: TRBD1 (5 bases). CDR1 LGHNA and CDR2 YNFKEQ come from the germline V gene. The length of the CDR3 is 17 residues. Deletions cut 0 bases from V and 1 base from J, with 15 bases between. The CDR3 DNA sequence: TGTGCCAGCAGCCAAGAAGGGGTTACGACAGCGAACACTGAAGCTTTCTTT. This encodes CASSQEGVTTANTEAFF.

The chain uses TRBV9 and TRBJ1-2, with D maybe TRBD1 (5 bases). Looked up from germline, CDR1 is SGDLS and CDR2 is YYNGEE. With 7 bases removed from V and 0 bases from J, the gap between germline ends came to 19 bases. The CDR3 runs to 16 residues. Written as DNA, the CDR3 is TGTGCCAGCCGGGATACCTCAGGGTTAGCTAACTATGGCTACACCTTC. This sequence encodes CASRDTSGLANYGYTF.

This chain joins TRBV4-1 and TRBJ2-1, with 8 bases that match TRBD2. With 1 base clipped from V and 7 bases from J, the junction kept 9 bases outside the gene matches. This CDR3 is built from 16 residues. CDR1 is MGHRA and CDR2 is YSYEKL in the germline V gene. CDR3 in DNA: TGCGCCAGCAGCCAAGCATCGGGAGGGCCTGGGAATGAGCAGTTCTTC. Protein: CASSQASGGPGNEQFF.

The rearrangement joins TRBV18 to TRBJ2-3, with 7 bases identical to TRBD1. This CDR3 spans 15 amino acids. V shed 8 bases and J 2 bases; nucleotides not matched to a gene: 10. Germline-derived CDR1 and CDR2 are KGHSH and LQKENI. The CDR3 loop is CASHKDRFDTDTQYF. CDR3 coding DNA: TGTGCCAGCCACAAGGACAGGTTCGACACAGATACGCAGTATTTT.

To note about this clone: The same CDR3 also results from other DNA sequences found in this sample. The rearrangement uses TRBV27 and TRBJ2-7, with TRBD1 matching over 8 bases. CDR1 is MNHEY and CDR2 is SMNVEV in the germline V gene (reference sequence). V lost 6 bases to trimming and J lost 2 bases; unmatched junction nucleotides: 6. There are 14 residues in the CDR3. This CDR3 reads CASSGQGKTYEQYF. In DNA form, the CDR3 reads TGTGCCAGCAGCGGACAGGGAAAAACCTACGAGCAGTACTTC.

The CDR3 coding sequence is TGTGCCAGCAGCTTGGGAGTAGGGTTCGGGTTCTACGAGCAGTACTTC. It encodes CASSLGVGFGFYEQYF. The chain joins TRBV11-2 to TRBJ2-7; tentatively, D is TRBD2 (5 bases). This CDR3 has 16 residues. Germline lookup yields CDR1 SGHAT and CDR2 FQNNGV. With 3 bases removed from V and 3 bases from J, the gap between germline ends came to 18 bases.